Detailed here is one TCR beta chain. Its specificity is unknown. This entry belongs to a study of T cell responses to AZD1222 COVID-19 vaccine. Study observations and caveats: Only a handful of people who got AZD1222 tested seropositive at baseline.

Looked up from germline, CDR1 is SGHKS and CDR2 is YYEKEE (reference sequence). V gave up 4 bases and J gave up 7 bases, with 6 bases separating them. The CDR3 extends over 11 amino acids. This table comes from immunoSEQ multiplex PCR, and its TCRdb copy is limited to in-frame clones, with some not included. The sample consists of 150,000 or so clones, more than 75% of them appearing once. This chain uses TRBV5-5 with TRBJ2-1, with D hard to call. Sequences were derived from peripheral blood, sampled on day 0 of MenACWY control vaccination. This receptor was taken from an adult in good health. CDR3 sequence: CASSQRNEQFF. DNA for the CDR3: TGTGCCAGCAGCCAGAGGAATGAGCAGTTCTTC.